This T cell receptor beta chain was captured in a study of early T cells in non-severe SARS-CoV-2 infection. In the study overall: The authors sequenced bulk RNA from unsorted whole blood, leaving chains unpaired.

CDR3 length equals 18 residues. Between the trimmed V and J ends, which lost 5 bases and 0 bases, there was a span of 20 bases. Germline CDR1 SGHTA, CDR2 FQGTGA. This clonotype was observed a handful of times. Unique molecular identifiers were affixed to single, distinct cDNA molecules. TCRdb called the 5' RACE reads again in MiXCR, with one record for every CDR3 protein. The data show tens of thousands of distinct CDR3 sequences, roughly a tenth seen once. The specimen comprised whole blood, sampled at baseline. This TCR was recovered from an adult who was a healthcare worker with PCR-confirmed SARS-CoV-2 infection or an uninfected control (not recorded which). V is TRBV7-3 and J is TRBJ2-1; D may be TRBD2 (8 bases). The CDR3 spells CASSKRGQRETSYNEQFF. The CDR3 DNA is TGTGCCAGCAGCAAAAGGGGGCAGCGGGAGACCTCCTACAATGAGCAGTTCTTC.